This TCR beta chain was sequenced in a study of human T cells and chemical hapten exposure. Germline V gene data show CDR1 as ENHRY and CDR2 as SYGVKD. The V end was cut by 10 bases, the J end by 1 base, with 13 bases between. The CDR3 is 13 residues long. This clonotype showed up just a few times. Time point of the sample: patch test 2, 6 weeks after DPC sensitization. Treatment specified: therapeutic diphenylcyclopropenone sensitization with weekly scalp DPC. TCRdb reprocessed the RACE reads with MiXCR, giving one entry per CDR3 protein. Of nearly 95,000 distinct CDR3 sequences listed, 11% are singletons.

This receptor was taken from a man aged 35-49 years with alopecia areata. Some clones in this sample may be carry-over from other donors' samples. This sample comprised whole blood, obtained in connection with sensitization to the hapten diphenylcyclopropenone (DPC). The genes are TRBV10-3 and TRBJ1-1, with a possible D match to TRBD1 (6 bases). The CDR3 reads CATSDRPNTEAFF. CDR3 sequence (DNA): TGTGCCACCTCGGACAGACCGAACACTGAAGCTTTCTTT.